This T cell receptor (beta chain) stems from a study of T cell responses to AZD1222 COVID-19 vaccine. Looked up from germline, CDR1 is SGHRS and CDR2 is YFSETQ. The CDR3 has 13 residues. Deletions cut 0 bases from V and 3 bases from J, with 6 bases between. Only in-frame clones appear in the TCRdb table, and some are missing; sequencing was by immunoSEQ multiplex PCR. This table holds some 96,000 clones, approximately 88% found once. Study outcomes and limitations: The reported proportion of spike-specific TCRs targeting unmutated variant regions was nearly half. Donor demographics were predominantly white British with a female majority; clonal diversity may be underestimated.

Turning to this clone: Its antigen is as yet unknown.

This TCR came from an adult who received the AZD1222 COVID-19 vaccine. Sequencing used peripheral blood, obtained 28 days after the second AZD1222 dose. This rearrangement joins TRBV5-1 to TRBJ1-2, with D maybe TRBD1 (5 bases). The CDR3 here is CASSLVGDYGYTF. DNA of the CDR3: TGCGCCAGCAGCTTGGTAGGGGACTATGGCTACACCTTC.